The 10 T cell receptor beta chains below all came from one sample that was sequenced in a study of cytomegalovirus exposure and HLA in healthy donors. The PCR employed 60 Vbeta primers together with 13 Jbeta primers. Here immunoSEQ multiplex PCR was the method, and the copy in TCRdb shows in-frame clones only, minus some. The data contain about 140,000 clones, 75% to 80% of them seen just once; the ten biggest clones take up about 3.8%. The specimen sequenced was PBMCs. The receptors derive from a young man in good health and CMV-seronegative.

This clone was recorded once. This chain connects TRBV5-4 to TRBJ2-7; D possibly corresponds to TRBD2 (6 bases). Germline V gene sequence: CDR1 SGHNT, CDR2 YYREEE (reference sequence). Trimming removed 4 bases from V and 4 bases from J, with 15 bases in between. The length of the CDR3 is 14 residues. The CDR3 here is CASSGGDSEYEQYF. In DNA form, the CDR3 reads TGTGCCAGCAGCGGAGGGGACTCCGAGTACGAGCAGTACTTC.

The CDR3 coding sequence is TGTGCCAGCAGTTACTCTTCCTCTGGGGGCGAGCAGTACTTC. Amino acids: CASSYSSSGGEQYF. J is TRBJ2-5 and V is TRBV6-6, with D perhaps TRBD1 or TRBD2 (5 bases each). The J call may be mistaken, given a closer DNA end match to TRBJ2-7. The CDR3 extends over 14 amino acids. Germline-derived CDR1 and CDR2 are MNHNY and SVGAGI (reference sequence).

The chain employs TRBV27 and TRBJ2-7, with TRBD1 matching 11 bases. The CDR3 runs to 14 residues. J gave up 4 bases and V 6 bases, and 5 bases lay outside the gene matches. Per germline, CDR1 MNHEY and CDR2 SMNVEV (reference sequence). CDR3 sequence (DNA): TGTGCCAGCAGCCTCCGGGACAGGGGGTACGAGCAGTACTTC. It is translated as CASSLRDRGYEQYF.

This clone was detected once. CDR3 nucleotide sequence: TGTGCCTTTAGGGACTCCTATAATCCAACAGATACGCAGTATTTT. Protein product: CAFRDSYNPTDTQYF. The chain combines TRBV30 with TRBJ2-3, with a possible D match to TRBD2 (6 bases). The V gene's germline CDR1 is GTSNPN and CDR2 SVGIG (reference sequence). There are 15 residues in the CDR3. Trimming cost V 7 bases and J 3 bases, with 20 bases left between them.

The CDR3 DNA reads as TGTGCCAGCAGTCCCGTGGGGAGAACCTACGAGCAGTACTTC. Its translation: CASSPVGRTYEQYF. This chain connects TRBV7-9 to TRBJ2-7, with D perhaps matching TRBD2 (5 bases). This CDR3 comprises 14 residues. V lost 6 bases, J lost 2 bases, and 14 bases lay in between. Germline CDR1 SEHNR, CDR2 FQNEAQ (reference sequence).

The genes are TRBV5-4 and TRBJ2-7; D perhaps matches TRBD2 (6 bases). The CDR3 is 14 residues long. Trimming pared 5 bases from V and 5 bases from J, leaving 17 bases between. CDR1 and CDR2 (germline): SGHNT, YYREEE (reference sequence). This CDR3 is CASSSGGPGNEQYF. DNA of the CDR3: TGTGCCAGCAGTTCCGGGGGACCGGGCAACGAGCAGTACTTC.

This rearrangement joins TRBV28 to TRBJ2-1, with 9 bases fitting TRBD2. Germline lookup yields CDR1 MDHEN and CDR2 SYDVKM. V shed 3 bases and J 7 bases; nucleotides not matched to a gene: 1. The CDR3 loop spans 13 amino acids. The CDR3 loop reads CASSLAGGNEQFF. CDR3 bases: TGTGCCAGCAGTTTGGCGGGAGGGAATGAGCAGTTCTTC.

The chain joins TRBV28 to TRBJ2-1, with TRBD2 identical over 9 bases. The germline CDR1 and CDR2 sequences are MDHEN and SYDVKM. This CDR3 contains 15 residues. V was clipped by 10 bases and J by 8 bases; unmatched bases: 15. Written as DNA, the CDR3 is TGTGCCACCCTCCCGGGACTAGCAGATAGGGATGAGCAGTTCTTC. Translated, it gives CATLPGLADRDEQFF.

The genes are TRBV4-2 and TRBJ2-3, with 10 bases that match TRBD2. J was trimmed by 4 bases and V by 5 bases; bases with no gene match: 3. Germline CDR1 LGHNA, CDR2 YNFKEQ. The CDR3 consists of 14 residues. The chain's CDR3 is CASSFSGGSDTQYF. The CDR3 nucleotides read TGTGCCAGCAGCTTTAGCGGGGGGTCAGATACGCAGTATTTT.

The rearrangement joins TRBV30 to TRBJ1-4; 8 bases are shared with TRBD1. The length of the CDR3 is 15 residues. V lost 0 bases, J lost 7 bases, and 7 bases stayed unmatched. Germline CDR1 and CDR2: GTSNPN and SVGIG (reference sequence). In DNA, the CDR3 is TGTGCCTGGAGTGTAAGCAGGGGGCTCAGTGAAAAACTGTTTTTT. Translation gives CAWSVSRGLSEKLFF.